This is a list of T cell receptor beta chains from one sample in a study of STAT5B mutations in CD4+ large granular lymphocyte leukemia. Clones were sequenced by immunoSEQ multiplex PCR, and TCRdb holds only the in-frame ones, with some missing. Of more than 30,000 clones in the sample, approximately 91% were seen once. The sequenced material came from CD4+ T cells from blood buffy coats. Source of these receptors: a human donor in good health. Both conserved end residues are part of each CDR3. A D gene is named only where the DNA matches it firmly. Some rows have no size entry. The others give once, few or many, or a class for an expanded clone.

D: TRBD2; V: TRBV4-1; J: TRBJ2-7; size: .; DNA: TGCGCCAGTAGCCAAAGGACTAGCGGGAAATACGAGCAGTACTTC; CDR3: CASSQRTSGKYEQYF
D: .; V: TRBV10-3; J: TRBJ1-1; size: .; DNA: TGTGCCATCAGGGTAGGGGGGGAAACTGAAGCTTTCTTT; CDR3: CAIRVGGETEAFF
D: TRBD2; V: TRBV11-3; J: TRBJ2-5; size: .; DNA: TGTGCCAGCAGTCCAACTAGCGGGAGAAAATTGTTAATGCGAGAGACCCAGTACTTC; CDR3: CASSPTSGRKLLMRETQYF
D: .; V: TRBV10-3; J: TRBJ1-4; size: .; DNA: TGTGCCATCAGCACAGTGGCAACTAATGAAAAACTGTTTTTT; CDR3: CAISTVATNEKLFF
D: .; V: TRBV9; J: TRBJ2-1; size: .; DNA: TGTGCCAGCAGCGTAGAGGCAGGGTGGGGGGCTAATGAGCAGTTCTTC; CDR3: CASSVEAGWGANEQFF
D: .; V: TRBV4-1; J: TRBJ2-3; size: .; DNA: TGCGCCAGCAGCCTAGGACTATTCGGAGATACGCAGTATTTT; CDR3: CASSLGLFGDTQYF
D: .; V: TRBV7-9; J: TRBJ2-1; size: .; DNA: TGTGCCAGCAGCTTATCCATCGGCGTCGCCAATGAGCAGTTCTTC; CDR3: CASSLSIGVANEQFF
D: .; V: TRBV5-6; J: TRBJ1-3; size: .; DNA: TGTGCCAGCAGCCACCGGGCAGTCTCTGGAAACACCATATATTTT; CDR3: CASSHRAVSGNTIYF
D: TRBD1; V: TRBV29-1; J: TRBJ1-4; size: .; DNA: TGCAGCGTGGGACAGGGAAATGAAAAACTGTTTTTT; CDR3: CSVGQGNEKLFF
D: .; V: TRBV5-1; J: TRBJ2-5; size: .; DNA: TGCGCCAGCAGCTTGGGCCTTGAGGGGACCCAGTACTTC; CDR3: CASSLGLEGTQYF
D: TRBD2; V: TRBV2; J: TRBJ2-1; size: .; DNA: TGTGCCAGCAGGGTCCGAGGGGCTAGCGGATACAATGAGCAGTTCTTC; CDR3: CASRVRGASGYNEQFF
D: TRBD2; V: TRBV18; J: TRBJ2-7; size: few; DNA: TGTGCCAGCTCACAGACCGCTAGCGGGAACTCCTACGAGCAGTACTTC; CDR3: CASSQTASGNSYEQYF
D: TRBD1; V: TRBV19; J: TRBJ1-2; size: .; DNA: TGTGCCAGTAAACTACAGGGGAACTATGGCTACACCTTC; CDR3: CASKLQGNYGYTF
D: .; V: TRBV14; J: TRBJ2-1; size: .; DNA: TGTGCCAGCAGCCAAGTGGTGGGAGGAGCCTACAATGAGCAGTTCTTC; CDR3: CASSQVVGGAYNEQFF
D: .; V: TRBV20-1; J: TRBJ2-1; size: .; DNA: TGCAGTGCTACTAGCGAGATAAAGTTCTTC; CDR3: CSATSEIKFF
D: TRBD1; V: TRBV18; J: TRBJ2-4; size: few; DNA: TGTGCCAGCTCCATGACAGGGTCTCAAAACATTCAGTACTTC; CDR3: CASSMTGSQNIQYF
D: .; V: TRBV27; J: TRBJ2-7; size: .; DNA: TGTGCCAGCAGTTTGTCCTCGTCGGGAGTATCCTACGAGCAGTACTTC; CDR3: CASSLSSSGVSYEQYF
D: TRBD1; V: TRBV11-3; J: TRBJ1-5; size: .; DNA: TGTGCCAGCAGCGTACAGGGGTATGGAAATCAGCCCCAGCATTTT; CDR3: CASSVQGYGNQPQHF
D: .; V: TRBV5-1; J: TRBJ1-1; size: .; DNA: TGCGCCAGCAGCTTGGGGTCTCAGGGTTTACCGAACACTGAAGCTTTCTTT; CDR3: CASSLGSQGLPNTEAFF
D: .; V: TRBV28; J: TRBJ1-2; size: .; DNA: TGTGCCAGCAGCTTAACAGGTGATGGCTACACCTTC; CDR3: CASSLTGDGYTF
D: .; V: TRBV7-9; J: TRBJ2-5; size: .; DNA: TGTGCCAGCAGCTTGGGGCACCAAGAGACCCAGTACTTC; CDR3: CASSLGHQETQYF
D: .; V: TRBV28; J: TRBJ2-7; size: .; DNA: TGTGCCAGCAGAGTACAGGGACTATCGAGAGAGCAGTACTTC; CDR3: CASRVQGLSREQYF
D: .; V: TRBV11-3; J: TRBJ2-7; size: .; DNA: TGTGCCAGCAGCTTAAGGCTCCGGGCCTCCCCATCCCCCAGTTCCTACGAGCAGTACTTC; CDR3: CASSLRLRASPSPSSYEQYF
D: .; V: TRBV6-1; J: TRBJ1-2; size: few; DNA: TGTGCCAGCAGTGAAGCGATTCGGAGGGAGGAGGGCTACACCTTC; CDR3: CASSEAIRREEGYTF
D: TRBD1; V: TRBV18; J: TRBJ1-1; size: .; DNA: TGTGCCAGCTCTCGATCCCAGGGGGCGGGAGGGAACACTGAAGCTTTCTTT; CDR3: CASSRSQGAGGNTEAFF
D: .; V: TRBV18; J: TRBJ1-4; size: .; DNA: TGTGCCAGCTCACCTGTAGCCGTTGAGGGGTGGACTAATGAAAAACTGTTTTTT; CDR3: CASSPVAVEGWTNEKLFF
D: .; V: TRBV18; J: TRBJ2-5; size: .; DNA: TGTGCCAGCTCACCCTCCGCTGTGAAGACCCAGTACTTC; CDR3: CASSPSAVKTQYF
D: .; V: TRBV10-1; J: TRBJ2-1; size: .; DNA: TGCGCCAGCAGTGTCCTCACGGGAAGCTCCTACAATGAGCAGTTCTTC; CDR3: CASSVLTGSSYNEQFF
D: TRBD1; V: TRBV6-1; J: TRBJ1-1; size: .; DNA: TGTGCCAGCAGTGAATCGACAGGGAGAAACCTAGGGCTGAACACTGAAGCTTTCTTT; CDR3: CASSESTGRNLGLNTEAFF
D: TRBD2; V: TRBV7-9; J: TRBJ2-7; size: .; DNA: TGTGCCAGCAGCTCTAGCGGGCCCACCTACGAGCAGTACTTC; CDR3: CASSSSGPTYEQYF
D: .; V: TRBV19; J: TRBJ1-5; size: .; DNA: TGTGCCAGTAGTATTGGTATCTATAGCAATCAGCCCCAGCATTTT; CDR3: CASSIGIYSNQPQHF
D: .; V: TRBV5-1; J: TRBJ1-4; size: .; DNA: TGCGCCAGCAGCTTAGGAGGGGTCCATGAAAAACTGTTTTTT; CDR3: CASSLGGVHEKLFF
D: .; V: TRBV7-2; J: TRBJ1-1; size: .; DNA: TGTGCCAGCAGCTTAGCTGCGCCAGGGTGGACTGAAGCTTTCTTT; CDR3: CASSLAAPGWTEAFF
D: TRBD2; V: TRBV30; J: TRBJ2-1; size: .; DNA: TGTGCCTGGAGCATCCGTAGCGGGAGGGGATTTTATAACTCCTACAATGAGCAGTTCTTC; CDR3: CAWSIRSGRGFYNSYNEQFF
D: .; V: TRBV7-7; J: TRBJ2-1; size: .; DNA: TGTGCCAGCAGCTTAGACTTCGGTTCCGAGCAGTTCTTC; CDR3: CASSLDFGSEQFF
D: .; V: TRBV28; J: TRBJ2-7; size: .; DNA: TGTGCCAGCAGCGTTCCGGGACATTCCTACGAGCAGTACTTC; CDR3: CASSVPGHSYEQYF
D: .; V: TRBV25-1; J: TRBJ1-5; size: .; DNA: TGTGCCAGCAGTGGGGGCCTCAATCAGCCCCAGCATTTT; CDR3: CASSGGLNQPQHF
D: TRBD1; V: TRBV27; J: TRBJ1-2; size: once; DNA: TGTGCCAGCAGCCCGCGACAGGGCCCCGCAGCTAACTATGGCTACACCTTC; CDR3: CASSPRQGPAANYGYTF
D: .; V: TRBV19; J: TRBJ2-1; size: .; DNA: TGTGCCAGTAGTATTAGGGGACAGAGCGGGTCCTACAATGAGCAGTTCTTC; CDR3: CASSIRGQSGSYNEQFF
D: .; V: TRBV11-3; J: TRBJ2-7; size: .; DNA: TGTGCCAGCAGCTTAGATCGGCGGGGCAACTACGAGCAGTACTTC; CDR3: CASSLDRRGNYEQYF
D: .; V: TRBV5-1; J: TRBJ1-2; size: .; DNA: TGCGCCAGCAGCTTGTTTAGTAACTATGGCTACACCTTC; CDR3: CASSLFSNYGYTF
D: .; V: TRBV29-1; J: TRBJ2-7; size: .; DNA: TGCAGCGCTATCCCCGGGCAGGTCCCCACGGAGCAGTACTTC; CDR3: CSAIPGQVPTEQYF
D: TRBD1; V: TRBV28; J: TRBJ1-2; size: .; DNA: TGTGCCAGCAGTTTATATCCCCGGGACAGGCCCTATGGCTACACCTTC; CDR3: CASSLYPRDRPYGYTF
D: TRBD1; V: TRBV30; J: TRBJ1-1; size: .; DNA: TGTGCCTGGAGTATAACGCGCCCTCGGGACAGGCGAACTGAAGCTTTCTTT; CDR3: CAWSITRPRDRRTEAFF
D: TRBD1; V: TRBV18; J: TRBJ1-1; size: .; DNA: TGTGCCAGCTCATCGACAGGGATCGACACTGAAGCTTTCTTT; CDR3: CASSSTGIDTEAFF
D: TRBD1; V: TRBV27; J: TRBJ1-1; size: .; DNA: TGTGCCAGCAGTCTGATCACCGGGACAGGACTACTTGAAGCTTTCTTT; CDR3: CASSLITGTGLLEAFF
D: .; V: TRBV12-5; J: TRBJ1-1; size: few; DNA: TGTGCTAGTGGCGGGGGGGCCTCGAACACTGAAGCTTTCTTT; CDR3: CASGGGASNTEAFF
D: .; V: TRBV19; J: TRBJ1-5; size: .; DNA: TGTGCCAGTAGTCATTACGACATAGAAGACAATCAGCCCCAGCATTTT; CDR3: CASSHYDIEDNQPQHF
D: .; V: TRBV25-1; J: TRBJ1-2; size: .; DNA: TGTGCCAGCAGTGAATACGGGGCCTATGGCTACACCTTC; CDR3: CASSEYGAYGYTF
D: .; V: TRBV12-5; J: TRBJ1-2; size: once; DNA: TGTGCTAGTGGTTTCTGGAGCGCGGCCCCGCGGGGCTACACCTTC; CDR3: CASGFWSAAPRGYTF
D: TRBD1; V: TRBV14; J: TRBJ1-1; size: .; DNA: TGTGCCAGCAGCCAAGAGGGACAGCCCGGCCTTGAAGCTTTCTTT; CDR3: CASSQEGQPGLEAFF
D: .; V: TRBV6-1; J: TRBJ2-2; size: .; DNA: TGTGCCAGCAGTGAAATATGGAACACCGGGGAGCTGTTTTTT; CDR3: CASSEIWNTGELFF
D: .; V: TRBV11-1; J: TRBJ2-3; size: .; DNA: TGTGCCAGCAGCTCCCGCACAGATACGCAGTATTTT; CDR3: CASSSRTDTQYF
D: .; V: TRBV29-1; J: TRBJ2-1; size: .; DNA: TGCAGCGTTGGCGGGACAGTCGTGAGCAATGAGCAGTTCTTC; CDR3: CSVGGTVVSNEQFF
D: TRBD2; V: TRBV4-1; J: TRBJ2-1; size: .; DNA: TGCGCCAGCAGCCACTCCGCTACTAGCGGGGGGGTCAATGAGCAGTTCTTC; CDR3: CASSHSATSGGVNEQFF
D: .; V: TRBV7-9; J: TRBJ1-5; size: .; DNA: TGTGCCAGCAGCTTAGGAAATCAGCCCCAGCATTTT; CDR3: CASSLGNQPQHF